These 27 T cell receptor beta chains came from one sample sequenced in a study of cytomegalovirus exposure and HLA in healthy donors. Primers included in the PCR were 60 Vbeta and 13 Jbeta primers. Method: immunoSEQ multiplex PCR; TCRdb's copy keeps in-frame clones and lacks some. The repertoire table contains approximately 190,000 clones. Sequencing used PBMCs. These receptor sequences come from a man aged 25-45 years in good health and CMV-seronegative.

The V call is TRBV10-3, the J call TRBJ2-7, with TRBD1 matching 10 bases. The J segment lost 1 base and the V segment lost 10 bases, leaving 13 bases of the junction unmatched. In germline, CDR1 is ENHRY, CDR2 SYGVKD. The CDR3 covers 16 residues. DNA of the CDR3: TGTGCCACCCAACCGTTCGCGGGACAGGGGTCCTACGAGCAGTACTTC. This encodes CATQPFAGQGSYEQYF.

V usage is TRBV29-1 and J usage is TRBJ1-2; TRBD1 agrees at 12 bases. The germline V gene encodes CDR1 SQVTM and CDR2 ANQGSEA. J gave up 4 bases and V 4 bases, and 10 bases lay outside the gene matches. The CDR3 consists of 16 residues. The CDR3 sequence is CSVVAGQGARGYGYTF. For the CDR3, the DNA is TGCAGCGTTGTAGCGGGACAGGGGGCGCGGGGCTATGGCTACACCTTC.

The chain uses TRBV30 and TRBJ2-1; tentative D call: TRBD2 (6 bases). Trimming removed 5 bases at V and 5 bases at J, with 16 bases between. CDR3 length: 14 amino acids. The V gene's germline CDR1 is GTSNPN and CDR2 SVGIG (reference sequence). The CDR3 region is CAWSLSGGDNEQFF. The DNA for the CDR3 is TGTGCCTGGTCACTTAGCGGAGGAGACAATGAGCAGTTCTTC.

As concerns this clone: Other DNA sequences in the same sample also yield this CDR3. J is TRBJ2-3 and V is TRBV6-5, with 7 bases matching TRBD2. This CDR3 spans 14 amino acids. The V segment lost 2 bases and the J segment 1 base; nucleotides outside the gene matches: 0. The V gene's germline CDR1 is MNHEY and CDR2 SVGAGI. The CDR3 region has the DNA TGTGCCAGCAGTTACGGGAGGGGCACAGATACGCAGTATTTT. As protein: CASSYGRGTDTQYF.

This chain links TRBV5-4 with TRBJ2-1, with 7 positions matching TRBD1. Per the germline V gene, CDR1 is SGHNT and CDR2 is YYREEE (reference sequence). V lost 3 bases, J lost 4 bases, and 10 bases stayed unmatched. CDR3 length equals 16 residues. CDR3 bases: TGTGCCAGCAGCTCGGGGACAGAAAAAAATTACAATGAGCAGTTCTTC. It is translated as CASSSGTEKNYNEQFF. Complete variable domain (other parts from reference TRBV5-4 and TRBJ2-1): ETGVTQSPTHLIKTRGQQVTLRCSSQSGHNTVSWYQQALGQGPQFIFQYYREEENGRGNFPPRFSGLQFPNYSSELNVNALELDDSALYLCASSSGTEKNYNEQFFGPGTRLTVL.

The CDR3 DNA is TGTGCCTGGAGTGTAGGTGCAGGGTCCTACGAGCAGTACTTC. This translates into CAWSVGAGSYEQYF. This chain connects TRBV30 to TRBJ2-5; D is perhaps TRBD1 (5 bases). Judging by the DNA end, TRBJ2-7 fits better; the J call may be wrong. The CDR3 loop spans 14 amino acids. Germline CDR1 reads GTSNPN; CDR2 reads SVGIG (reference sequence).

The genes are TRBV6-5 and TRBJ1-3; D gene ambiguous. Germline CDR1 reads MNHEY; CDR2 reads SVGAGI. The germline V and J ends were trimmed by 0 bases and 3 bases, with 12 bases remaining between them. This CDR3 is built from 16 residues. Here the CDR3 reads CASSYSTGVGGNTIYF. CDR3 nucleotide sequence: TGTGCCAGCAGTTACTCTACCGGGGTTGGTGGAAACACCATATATTTT.

The DNA for the CDR3 is TGTGCCAGCAGCTTAAGGGACAGGGGGCCCTACGAGCAGTACTTC. Translated: CASSLRDRGPYEQYF. The chain uses TRBV7-9 and TRBJ2-7; 12 positions match TRBD1. The CDR3 contains 15 residues. The V and J ends lost 2 bases and 2 bases, in that order; junction bases with no gene match: 1. The germline V gene encodes CDR1 SEHNR and CDR2 FQNEAQ (reference sequence).

The chain recombines TRBV7-8 with TRBJ2-3, with 8 bases that match TRBD2. This CDR3 is built from 17 residues. After removal of 5 bases from V and 0 bases from J, the junction contained 10 bases not matched to a gene. Germline V gene lookup returns CDR1 SGHVS and CDR2 FQNEAQ. The CDR3 region is CASSQGPSGLSTDTQYF. DNA of the CDR3: TGTGCCAGCAGCCAAGGTCCTAGCGGGCTTAGCACAGATACGCAGTATTTT.

A word on this clone: This sample also contains other DNA sequences that code for the same CDR3. V usage is TRBV10-1 and J usage is TRBJ2-3, with D perhaps matching TRBD2 (6 bases). V was trimmed by 3 bases and J by 1 base, leaving 8 bases between them. CDR1 is WNHNN, CDR2 SYGVQD, per germline (reference sequence). This CDR3 is built from 14 residues. The CDR3, as DNA: TGCGCCAGCAGTGAAGGAGGGGGCACAGATACGCAGTATTTT. Amino acids: CASSEGGGTDTQYF.

The chain has TRBV2 and TRBJ1-5, with D unresolved. Germline V gene lookup returns CDR1 SNHLY and CDR2 FYNNEI. The CDR3 extends over 12 amino acids. V was pared by 6 bases and J by 7 bases, with 10 bases between. DNA for the CDR3: TGTGCCAGCAGCCTTCCGAGCCAGCCCCAGCATTTT. Encoded protein: CASSLPSQPQHF.

The rearrangement uses TRBV10-3 and TRBJ1-2, with TRBD1 matching over 10 bases. J lost 2 bases, V lost 8 bases, and 5 bases had no gene match. The CDR3 covers 14 residues. Germline V lookup: CDR1 ENHRY, CDR2 SYGVKD. The CDR3 coding sequence is TGTGCCATCGCGGGACAGGGGATGAACTATGGCTACACCTTC. Protein sequence: CAIAGQGMNYGYTF.

The chain uses TRBV5-8 and TRBJ2-7, with D unclear. The CDR3 spans 13 residues. From germline, CDR1 is SGHTS and CDR2 YDEGEE. The ends were cut back, 0 bases at V and 7 bases at J, with 11 bases in the middle. CDR3 sequence reads: CASSLGHPQEQYF. The CDR3 DNA sequence: TGTGCCAGCAGCTTGGGACACCCCCAGGAGCAGTACTTC.

The chain couples TRBV7-9 to TRBJ2-3; 9 nucleotides match TRBD1. Trimming at V came to 1 base and at J to 3 bases, leaving 5 bases not matched to a gene. The V gene's germline CDR1 is SEHNR and CDR2 FQNEAQ (reference sequence). The CDR3 runs 16 residues. CDR3 loop: CASSLVRTGVTDTQYF. The CDR3 nucleotides read TGTGCCAGCAGCTTAGTAAGGACAGGGGTTACAGATACGCAGTATTTT.

This chain uses TRBV19 with TRBJ1-5; possible D gene TRBD1, 6 bases. V was trimmed by 7 bases and J by 7 bases, leaving 20 bases between them. In germline, CDR1 is LNHDA, CDR2 SQIVND (reference sequence). This CDR3 has 15 amino acids. The CDR3 protein is CASTPPQGFSQPQHF. The CDR3 DNA reads TGTGCCAGTACCCCCCCCCAGGGGTTTTCGCAGCCCCAGCATTTT. The full variable domain, with the rest looked up from reference TRBV19 and TRBJ1-5, is DGGITQSPKYLFRKEGQNVTLSCEQNLNHDAMYWYRQDPGQGLRLIYYSQIVNDFQKGDIAEGYSVSREKKESFPLTVTSAQKNPTAFYLCASTPPQGFSQPQHFGDGTRLSIL.

J is TRBJ2-5 and V is TRBV6-1; 9 nucleotides line up with TRBD1. Unmatched junction bases numbered 6, after V lost 6 bases and J lost 4 bases. The CDR3 has 14 amino acids. The V gene's germline CDR1 is MNHNS and CDR2 SASEGT. CDR3 nucleotides: TGTGCCAGCAGCGTAGAGACAGGGGGAGAGACCCAGTACTTC. Translated: CASSVETGGETQYF.

The J gene is TRBJ1-6, the V gene TRBV5-1; 12 positions agree with TRBD1. Germline-derived CDR1 and CDR2 are SGHRS and YFSETQ. V trimming: 0 bases; J trimming: 9 bases; junction bases outside the gene matches: 4. This CDR3 region has 16 residues. Here the CDR3 DNA reads TGCGCCAGCAGCTTGGGCGGGACAGGGGGCGGTTCACCCCTCCACTTT. The encoded protein is CASSLGGTGGGSPLHF.

The genes are TRBV27 and TRBJ1-1; 9 nucleotides line up with TRBD1. The CDR3 totals 17 residues. V was pared by 2 bases and J by 2 bases, with 9 bases of the junction left unmatched. CDR1 is MNHEY, CDR2 SMNVEV, per germline (reference sequence). In nucleotides, the CDR3 is TGTGCCAGCAGTTTAACCGGGACAGGGTGGGGAAACACTGAAGCTTTCTTT. Amino acid sequence: CASSLTGTGWGNTEAFF.

The V call is TRBV18, the J call TRBJ1-6; the match to TRBD1 covers 7 bases. Germline lookup yields CDR1 KGHSH and CDR2 LQKENI. This CDR3 region has 16 residues. The V and J ends lost 3 bases and 1 base, in that order; junction bases with no gene match: 3. The chain's CDR3 is CASSPSGQSYNSPLHF. In DNA form, the CDR3 reads TGTGCCAGCTCACCTTCGGGACAGTCCTATAATTCACCCCTCCACTTT.

The chain recombines TRBV5-1 with TRBJ1-5; 7 bases match TRBD1. Trimming cost V 1 base and J 3 bases; bases outside gene matches: 4. CDR3 size: 15 residues. CDR1 SGHRS and CDR2 YFSETQ come from the germline V gene. The CDR3 DNA reads as TGCGCCAGCAGCTTGACAGGGGAAACCAATCAGCCCCAGCATTTT. It yields the protein CASSLTGETNQPQHF.

This chain connects TRBV28 to TRBJ2-7, with no clear D. This CDR3 region has 12 residues. The germline gives CDR1 MDHEN, CDR2 SYDVKM. The V end lost 5 bases, the J end lost 3 bases, and 8 bases lay between the germline ends. CDR3: CASSTPGYEQYF. CDR3 nucleotides: TGTGCCAGCAGTACACCGGGCTACGAGCAGTACTTC.

V and J are TRBV7-8 and TRBJ2-5; D is perhaps TRBD1 (8 bases). Germline-derived CDR1 and CDR2 are SGHVS and FQNEAQ. The CDR3 sequence is 15 residues long. V was cut by 0 bases and J by 4 bases, with 12 bases left in between. This chain's CDR3 is CASSLAQGGIETQYF. In DNA, the CDR3 is TGTGCCAGCAGCTTAGCACAGGGGGGGATAGAGACCCAGTACTTC.

The chain recombines TRBV7-2 with TRBJ2-5; TRBD2 aligns across 7 bases. Unmatched junction bases numbered 10, after V lost 5 bases and J lost 4 bases. Per germline, CDR1 SGHTA and CDR2 FQGNSA. This CDR3 is built from 15 residues. The CDR3 is CASSLQRGVGETQYF. The CDR3 DNA sequence: TGTGCCAGCAGCCTACAGCGGGGAGTCGGAGAGACCCAGTACTTC. Together with reference TRBV7-2 and TRBJ2-5, the CDR3 gives the full variable domain: GAGVSQSPSNKVTEKGKDVELRCDPISGHTALYWYRQSLGQGLEFLIYFQGNSAPDKSGLPSDRFSAERTGGSVSTLTIQRTQQEDSAVYLCASSLQRGVGETQYFGPGTRLLVL.

The chain uses TRBV4-1 and TRBJ2-1; 16 bases match TRBD2. V lost 1 base and J lost 3; bases outside the gene matches: 12. CDR1 and CDR2 from the germline V gene are MGHRA and YSYEKL. The CDR3 totals 21 residues. The DNA for the CDR3 is TGCGCCAGCAGCCAAGGTCCTCCGGGACTAGCGGGAGGGCCCAGCTACAATGAGCAGTTCTTC. Protein sequence: CASSQGPPGLAGGPSYNEQFF.

The rearrangement joins TRBV13 to TRBJ1-2; 9 bases fit TRBD1. The V and J ends lost 2 bases and 4 bases, in that order; junction bases with no gene match: 11. Germline V lookup: CDR1 PRHDT, CDR2 FYEKMQ (reference sequence). The CDR3 has 17 residues. In nucleotides, the CDR3 is TGTGCCAGCAGCTTATTGTGGGACAGGGATTCGGGCTATGGCTACACCTTC. It encodes CASSLLWDRDSGYGYTF.

This chain links TRBV6-4 with TRBJ2-1, with 7 positions matching TRBD2. The ends lost 8 bases at V and 9 bases at J; junction bases unmatched: 10. CDR1 and CDR2 (germline): MRHNA, SNTAGT. The CDR3 is made up of 13 amino acids. CDR3 sequence (DNA): TGTGCCAGCGGACCACATTGGGGGGGTGAGCAGTTCTTC. This sequence encodes CASGPHWGGEQFF.

The rearrangement joins TRBV7-2 to TRBJ2-7, with 9 bases lining up with TRBD1. The CDR3 covers 15 residues. V trimming: 0 bases; J trimming: 1 base; junction bases outside the gene matches: 1. From germline, CDR1 is SGHTA and CDR2 FQGNSA. CDR3 sequence (DNA): TGTGCCAGCAGCTTAGCCGGGACAGGGTCCTACGAGCAGTACTTC. Translating it yields CASSLAGTGSYEQYF.